This T cell receptor beta chain emerged from a study of cytomegalovirus exposure and HLA in healthy donors. Details on this clone: Its matching antigen is unknown.

The PCR used 60 Vbeta and 13 Jbeta primers. Here immunoSEQ multiplex PCR was the method, and the copy in TCRdb shows in-frame clones only, minus some. The profile shows approximately 190,000 clones, 60% to 80% of them singletons. Whole-study results and caveats: Rarity marked most TCR sequences, yet some public TCRs occurred in many donors. It was likely that a cluster of highly shared sequence variants was a sequencing artifact. CMV antigen specificity of a few CMV-associated chains was confirmed in vitro.

Sequencing used PBMCs. The sequence was obtained from a woman aged 25 to 39 in good health and CMV-seropositive.

CDR3 DNA sequence: TGTGCCAGCAGCCGTCCGGGACTAGCGGGACACGAGCAGTACTTC. Translating gives CASSRPGLAGHEQYF. This chain links TRBV6-5 with TRBJ2-7, with 13 bases matching TRBD2. The CDR3 consists of 15 residues. With 6 bases clipped from V and 5 bases from J, the junction kept 7 bases outside the gene matches. The germline CDR1 and CDR2 sequences are MNHEY and SVGAGI.